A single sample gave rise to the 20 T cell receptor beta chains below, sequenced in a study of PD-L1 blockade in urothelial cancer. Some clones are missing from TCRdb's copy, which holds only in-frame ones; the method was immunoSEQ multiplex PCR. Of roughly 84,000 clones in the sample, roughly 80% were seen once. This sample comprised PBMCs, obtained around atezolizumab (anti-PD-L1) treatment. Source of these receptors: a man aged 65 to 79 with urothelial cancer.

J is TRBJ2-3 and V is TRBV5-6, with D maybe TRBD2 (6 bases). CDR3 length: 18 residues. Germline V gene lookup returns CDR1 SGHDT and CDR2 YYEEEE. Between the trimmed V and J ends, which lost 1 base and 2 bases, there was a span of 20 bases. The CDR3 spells CASSLIPDPSEVTDTQYF. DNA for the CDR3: TGTGCCAGCAGCTTGATCCCTGATCCTAGCGAGGTCACAGATACGCAGTATTTT.

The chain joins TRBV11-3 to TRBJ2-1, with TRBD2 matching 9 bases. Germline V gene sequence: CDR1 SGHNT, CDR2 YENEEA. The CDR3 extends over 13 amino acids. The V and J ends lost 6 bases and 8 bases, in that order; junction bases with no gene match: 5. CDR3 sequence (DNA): TGTGCCAGCAGTCTTAGCGGGAGCCATGAGCAGTTCTTC. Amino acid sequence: CASSLSGSHEQFF.

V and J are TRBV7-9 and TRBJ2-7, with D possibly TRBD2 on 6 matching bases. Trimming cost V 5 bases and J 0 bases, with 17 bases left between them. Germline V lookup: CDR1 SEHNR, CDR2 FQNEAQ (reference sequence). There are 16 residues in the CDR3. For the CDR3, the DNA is TGTGCCAGCAGCCCCACCTGGGGGGTGAGCTCCTACGAGCAGTACTTC. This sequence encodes CASSPTWGVSSYEQYF.

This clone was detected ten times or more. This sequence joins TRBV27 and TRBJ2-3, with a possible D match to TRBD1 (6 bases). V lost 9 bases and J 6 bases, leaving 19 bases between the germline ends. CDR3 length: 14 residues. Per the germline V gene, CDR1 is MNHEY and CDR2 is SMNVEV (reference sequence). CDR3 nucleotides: TGTGCCAGTTCCCCGCAGGGGTCTTGGGATACGCAGTATTTT. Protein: CASSPQGSWDTQYF.

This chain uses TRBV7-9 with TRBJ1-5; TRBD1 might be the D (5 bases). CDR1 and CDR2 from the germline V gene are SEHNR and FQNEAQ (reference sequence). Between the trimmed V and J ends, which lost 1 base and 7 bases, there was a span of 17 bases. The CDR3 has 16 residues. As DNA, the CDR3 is TGTGCCAGCAGCTTAGGCACTGCGACAGTGGGGCAGCCCCAGCATTTT. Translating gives CASSLGTATVGQPQHF. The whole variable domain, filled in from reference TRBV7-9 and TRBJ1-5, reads DTGVSQNPRHKITKRGQNVTFRCDPISEHNRLYWYRQTLGQGPEFLTYFQNEAQLEKSRLLSDRFSAERPKGSFSTLEIQRTEQGDSAMYLCASSLGTATVGQPQHFGDGTRLSIL.

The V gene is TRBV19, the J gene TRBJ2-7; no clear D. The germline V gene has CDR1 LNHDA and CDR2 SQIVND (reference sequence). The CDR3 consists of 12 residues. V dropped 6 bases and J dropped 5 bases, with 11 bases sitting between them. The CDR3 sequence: CASRGEVHEQYF. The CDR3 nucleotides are TGTGCCAGTAGAGGAGAAGTCCACGAGCAGTACTTC.

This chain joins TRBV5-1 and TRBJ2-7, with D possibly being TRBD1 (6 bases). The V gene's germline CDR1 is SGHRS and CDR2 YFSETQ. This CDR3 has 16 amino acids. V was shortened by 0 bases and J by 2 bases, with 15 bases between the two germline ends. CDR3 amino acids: CASSLGVGTSAYEQYF. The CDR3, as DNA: TGCGCCAGCAGCTTGGGTGTGGGGACATCAGCCTACGAGCAGTACTTC.

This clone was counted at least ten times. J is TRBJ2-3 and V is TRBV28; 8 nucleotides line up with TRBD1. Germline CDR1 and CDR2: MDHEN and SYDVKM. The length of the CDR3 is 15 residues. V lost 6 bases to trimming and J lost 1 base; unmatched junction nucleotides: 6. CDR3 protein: CASSSGTGRTDTQYF. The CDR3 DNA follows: TGTGCCAGCAGCTCCGGGACAGGCCGCACAGATACGCAGTATTTT.

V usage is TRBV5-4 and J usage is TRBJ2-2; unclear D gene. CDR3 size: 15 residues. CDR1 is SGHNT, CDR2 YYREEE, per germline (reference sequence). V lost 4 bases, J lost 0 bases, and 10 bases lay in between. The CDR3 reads CASSRGHPNTGELFF. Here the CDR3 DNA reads TGTGCCAGCAGCCGTGGCCACCCGAACACCGGGGAGCTGTTTTTT. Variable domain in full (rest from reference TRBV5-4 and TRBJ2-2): ETGVTQSPTHLIKTRGQQVTLRCSSQSGHNTVSWYQQALGQGPQFIFQYYREEENGRGNFPPRFSGLQFPNYSSELNVNALELDDSALYLCASSRGHPNTGELFFGEGSRLTVL.

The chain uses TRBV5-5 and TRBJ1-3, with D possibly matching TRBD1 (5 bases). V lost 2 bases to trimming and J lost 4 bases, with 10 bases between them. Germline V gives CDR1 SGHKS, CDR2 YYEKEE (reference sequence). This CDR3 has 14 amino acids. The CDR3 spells CASSLVGVGNTIYF. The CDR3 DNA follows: TGTGCCAGCAGCTTAGTAGGGGTCGGAAACACCATATATTTT.

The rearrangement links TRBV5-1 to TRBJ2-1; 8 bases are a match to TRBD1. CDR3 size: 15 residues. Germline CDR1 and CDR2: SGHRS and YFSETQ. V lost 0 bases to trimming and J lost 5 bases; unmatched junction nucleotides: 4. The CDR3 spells CASSLGTGPHNEQFF. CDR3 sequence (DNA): TGCGCCAGCAGCTTGGGGACAGGGCCTCACAATGAGCAGTTCTTC.

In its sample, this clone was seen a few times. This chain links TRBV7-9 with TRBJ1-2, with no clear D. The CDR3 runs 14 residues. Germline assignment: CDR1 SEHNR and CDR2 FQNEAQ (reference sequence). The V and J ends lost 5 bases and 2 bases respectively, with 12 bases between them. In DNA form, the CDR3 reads TGTGCCAGCAGCACCCGGACGGGAAACTATGGCTACACCTTC. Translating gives CASSTRTGNYGYTF. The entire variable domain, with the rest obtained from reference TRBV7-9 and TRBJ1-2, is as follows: DTGVSQNPRHKITKRGQNVTFRCDPISEHNRLYWYRQTLGQGPEFLTYFQNEAQLEKSRLLSDRFSAERPKGSFSTLEIQRTEQGDSAMYLCASSTRTGNYGYTFGSGTRLTVV.

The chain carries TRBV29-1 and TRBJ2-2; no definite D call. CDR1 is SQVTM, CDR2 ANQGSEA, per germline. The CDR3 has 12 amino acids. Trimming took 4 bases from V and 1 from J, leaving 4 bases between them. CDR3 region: CSVVVNTGELFF. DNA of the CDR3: TGCAGCGTTGTAGTGAACACCGGGGAGCTGTTTTTT.

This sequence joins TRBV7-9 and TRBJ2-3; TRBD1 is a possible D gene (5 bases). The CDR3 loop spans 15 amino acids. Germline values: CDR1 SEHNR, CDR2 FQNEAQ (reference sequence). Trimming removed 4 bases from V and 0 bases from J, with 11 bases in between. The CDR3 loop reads CASSSVDISTDTQYF. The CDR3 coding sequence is TGTGCCAGCAGCTCCGTGGACATTAGCACAGATACGCAGTATTTT.

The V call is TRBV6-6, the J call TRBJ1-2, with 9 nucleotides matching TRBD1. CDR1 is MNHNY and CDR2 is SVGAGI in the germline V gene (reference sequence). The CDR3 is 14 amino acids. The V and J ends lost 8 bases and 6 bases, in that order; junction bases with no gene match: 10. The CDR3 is CASVRDRDMNGYTF. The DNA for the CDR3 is TGTGCCAGCGTCCGGGACAGGGATATGAATGGCTACACCTTC.

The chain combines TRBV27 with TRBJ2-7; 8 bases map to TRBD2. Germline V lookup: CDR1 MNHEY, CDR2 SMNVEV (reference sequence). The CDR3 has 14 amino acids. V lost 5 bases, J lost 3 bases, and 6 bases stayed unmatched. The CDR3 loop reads CASSPGLVGYEQYF. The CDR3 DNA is TGTGCCAGCAGTCCGGGACTAGTAGGCTACGAGCAGTACTTC.

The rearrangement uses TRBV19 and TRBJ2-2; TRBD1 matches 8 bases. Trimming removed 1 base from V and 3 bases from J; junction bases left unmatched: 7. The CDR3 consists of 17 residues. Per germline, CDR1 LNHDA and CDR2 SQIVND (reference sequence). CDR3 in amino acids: CASSIGNRGKDTGELFF. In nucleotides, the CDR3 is TGTGCCAGTAGTATAGGTAACAGGGGGAAAGACACCGGGGAGCTGTTTTTT. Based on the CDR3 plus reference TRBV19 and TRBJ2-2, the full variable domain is DGGITQSPKYLFRKEGQNVTLSCEQNLNHDAMYWYRQDPGQGLRLIYYSQIVNDFQKGDIAEGYSVSREKKESFPLTVTSAQKNPTAFYLCASSIGNRGKDTGELFFGEGSRLTVL.

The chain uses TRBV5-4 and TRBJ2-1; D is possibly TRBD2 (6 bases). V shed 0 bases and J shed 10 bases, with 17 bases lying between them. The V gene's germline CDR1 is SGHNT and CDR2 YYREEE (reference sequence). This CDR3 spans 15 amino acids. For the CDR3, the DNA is TGTGCCAGCAGCTTGGAAGGGACTGCCGGAGGGGAGCAGTTCTTC. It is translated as CASSLEGTAGGEQFF.

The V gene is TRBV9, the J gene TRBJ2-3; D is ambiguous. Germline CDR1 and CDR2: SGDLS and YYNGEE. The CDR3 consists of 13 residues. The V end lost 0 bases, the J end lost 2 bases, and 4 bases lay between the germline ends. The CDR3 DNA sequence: TGTGCCAGCAGCGTAGAGCACACAGATACGCAGTATTTT. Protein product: CASSVEHTDTQYF.

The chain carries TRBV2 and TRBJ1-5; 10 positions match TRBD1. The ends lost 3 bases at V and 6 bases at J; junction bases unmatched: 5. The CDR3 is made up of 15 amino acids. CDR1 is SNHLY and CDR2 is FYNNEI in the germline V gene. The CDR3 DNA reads TGTGCCAGCAGTGAGACAGGGGGCTTGCTTCAGCCCCAGCATTTT. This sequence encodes CASSETGGLLQPQHF. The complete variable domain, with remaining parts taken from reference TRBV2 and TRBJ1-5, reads EPEVTQTPSHQVTQMGQEVILRCVPISNHLYFYWYRQILGQKVEFLVSFYNNEISEKSEIFDDQFSVERPDGSNFTLKIRSTKLEDSAMYFCASSETGGLLQPQHFGDGTRLSIL.